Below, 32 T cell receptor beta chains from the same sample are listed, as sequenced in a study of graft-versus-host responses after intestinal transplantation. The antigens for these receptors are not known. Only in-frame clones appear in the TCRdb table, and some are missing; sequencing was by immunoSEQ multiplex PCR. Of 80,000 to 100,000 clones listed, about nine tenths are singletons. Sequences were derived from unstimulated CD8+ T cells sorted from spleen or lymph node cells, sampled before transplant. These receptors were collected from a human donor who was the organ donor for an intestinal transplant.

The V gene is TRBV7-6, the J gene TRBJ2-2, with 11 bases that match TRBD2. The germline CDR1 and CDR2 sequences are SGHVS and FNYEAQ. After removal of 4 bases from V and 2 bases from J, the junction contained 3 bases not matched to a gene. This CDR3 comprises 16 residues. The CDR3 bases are TGTGCCAGCAGCTATGGGACTAGCGGTAACACCGGGGAGCTGTTTTTT. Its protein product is CASSYGTSGNTGELFF.

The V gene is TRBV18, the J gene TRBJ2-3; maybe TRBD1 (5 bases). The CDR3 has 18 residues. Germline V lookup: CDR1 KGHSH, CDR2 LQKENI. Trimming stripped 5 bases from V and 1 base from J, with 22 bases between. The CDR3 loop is CASSDRMQGSSGTDTQYF. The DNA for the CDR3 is TGTGCCAGCTCAGACAGAATGCAGGGATCGTCAGGCACAGATACGCAGTATTTT.

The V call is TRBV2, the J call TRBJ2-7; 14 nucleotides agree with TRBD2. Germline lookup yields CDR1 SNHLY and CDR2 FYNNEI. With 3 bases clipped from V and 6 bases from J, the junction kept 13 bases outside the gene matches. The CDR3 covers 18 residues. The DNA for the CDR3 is TGTGCCAGCAGTGACCCGCCCGGACTAGCGGGAGGTTTGAGCGAGCAGTACTTC. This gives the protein CASSDPPGLAGGLSEQYF.

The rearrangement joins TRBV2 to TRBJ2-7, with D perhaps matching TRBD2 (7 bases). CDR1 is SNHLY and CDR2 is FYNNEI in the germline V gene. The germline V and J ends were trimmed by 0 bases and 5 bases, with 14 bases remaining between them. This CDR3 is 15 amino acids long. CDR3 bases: TGTGCCAGCAGTGAAGCACGGGGGGCCCACGACGAGCAGTACTTC. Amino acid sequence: CASSEARGAHDEQYF.

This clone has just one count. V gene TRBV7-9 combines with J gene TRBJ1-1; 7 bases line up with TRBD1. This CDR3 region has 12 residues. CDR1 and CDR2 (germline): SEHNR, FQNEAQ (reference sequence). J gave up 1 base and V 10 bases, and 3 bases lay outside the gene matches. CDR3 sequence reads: CATGTANTEAFF. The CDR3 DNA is TGTGCCACCGGGACAGCGAACACTGAAGCTTTCTTT.

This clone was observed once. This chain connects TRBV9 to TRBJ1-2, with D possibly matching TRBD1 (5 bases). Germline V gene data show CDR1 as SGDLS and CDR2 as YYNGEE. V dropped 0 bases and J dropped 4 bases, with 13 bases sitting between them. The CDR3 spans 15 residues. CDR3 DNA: TGTGCCAGCAGCGTAGGGTTCTTCGGGGGCTATGGCTACACCTTC. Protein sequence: CASSVGFFGGYGYTF.

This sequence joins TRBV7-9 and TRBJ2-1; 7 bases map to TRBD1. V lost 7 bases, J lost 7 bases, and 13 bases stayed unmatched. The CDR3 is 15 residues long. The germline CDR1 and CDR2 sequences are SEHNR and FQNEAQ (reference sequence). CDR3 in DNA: TGTGCCAGCATCGACGACAGGGTCAATGTAAATGAGCAGTTCTTC. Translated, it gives CASIDDRVNVNEQFF.

In DNA, the CDR3 is TGTGCCAGCAGCCTAGAACTAGCGGGGGCCTACGAGCAGTACTTC. It translates to CASSLELAGAYEQYF. This sequence joins TRBV21-1 and TRBJ2-7; the table calls TRBD2, which could not be checked here. TRBV21-1 is a documented pseudogene. This CDR3 spans 15 amino acids.

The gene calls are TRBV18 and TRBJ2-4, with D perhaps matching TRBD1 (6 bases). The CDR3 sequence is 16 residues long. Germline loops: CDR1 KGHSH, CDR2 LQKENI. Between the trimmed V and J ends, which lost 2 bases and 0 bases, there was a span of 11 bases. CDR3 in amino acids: CASSPGGLLAKNIQYF. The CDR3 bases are TGTGCCAGCTCACCAGGGGGCCTACTAGCCAAAAACATTCAGTACTTC.

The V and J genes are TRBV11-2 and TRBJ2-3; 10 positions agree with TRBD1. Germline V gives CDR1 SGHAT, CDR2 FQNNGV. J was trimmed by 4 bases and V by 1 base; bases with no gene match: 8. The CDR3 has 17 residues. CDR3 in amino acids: CASSLVFSGTGADTQYF. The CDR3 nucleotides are TGTGCCAGCAGCTTAGTCTTTTCCGGGACAGGGGCAGATACGCAGTATTTT.

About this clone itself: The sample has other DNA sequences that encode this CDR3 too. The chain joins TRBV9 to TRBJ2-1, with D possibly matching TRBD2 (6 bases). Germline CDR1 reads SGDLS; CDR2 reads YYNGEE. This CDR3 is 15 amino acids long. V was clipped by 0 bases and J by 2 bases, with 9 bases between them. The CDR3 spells CASSVGGGTYNEQFF. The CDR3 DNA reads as TGTGCCAGCAGCGTAGGTGGCGGGACCTACAATGAGCAGTTCTTC.

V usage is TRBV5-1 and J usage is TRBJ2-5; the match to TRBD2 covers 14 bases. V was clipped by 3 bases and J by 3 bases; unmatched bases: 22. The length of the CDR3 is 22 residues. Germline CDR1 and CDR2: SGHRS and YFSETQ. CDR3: CASSSFFGTSGGGRGREETQYF. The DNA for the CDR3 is TGCGCCAGCAGCTCCTTCTTCGGGACTAGCGGGGGAGGTAGGGGTCGGGAAGAGACCCAGTACTTC.

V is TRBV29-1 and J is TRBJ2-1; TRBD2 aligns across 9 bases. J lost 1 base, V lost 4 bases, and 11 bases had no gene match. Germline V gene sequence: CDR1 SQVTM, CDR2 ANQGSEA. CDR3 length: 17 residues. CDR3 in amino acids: CSVVLGLAPFSYNEQFF. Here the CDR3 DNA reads TGCAGCGTTGTTTTGGGACTAGCCCCTTTTTCCTACAATGAGCAGTTCTTC.

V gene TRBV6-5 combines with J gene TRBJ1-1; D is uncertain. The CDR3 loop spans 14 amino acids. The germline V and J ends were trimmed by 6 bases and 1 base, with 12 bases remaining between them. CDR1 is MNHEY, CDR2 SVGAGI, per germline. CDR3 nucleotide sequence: TGTGCCAGCAGCCTCGGTCCGAAGAACACTGAAGCTTTCTTT. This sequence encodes CASSLGPKNTEAFF.

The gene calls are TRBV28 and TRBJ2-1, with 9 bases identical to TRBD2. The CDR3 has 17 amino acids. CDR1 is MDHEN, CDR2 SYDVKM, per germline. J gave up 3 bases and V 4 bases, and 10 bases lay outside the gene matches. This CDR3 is CASSSRVSSGDYNEQFF. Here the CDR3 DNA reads TGTGCCAGCAGTTCCCGGGTCTCTAGCGGGGACTACAATGAGCAGTTCTTC.

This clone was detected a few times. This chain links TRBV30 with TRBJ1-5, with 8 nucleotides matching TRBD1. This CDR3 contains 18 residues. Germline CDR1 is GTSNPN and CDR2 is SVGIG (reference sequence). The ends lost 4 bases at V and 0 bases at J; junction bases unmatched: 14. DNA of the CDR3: TGTGCCTGGACTCCGAAGCCCCCGACAGGGGTTAGCAATCAGCCCCAGCATTTT. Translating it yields CAWTPKPPTGVSNQPQHF. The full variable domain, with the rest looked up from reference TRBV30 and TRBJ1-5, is SQTIHQWPATLVQPVGSPLSLECTVEGTSNPNLYWYRQAAGRGLQLLFYSVGIGQISSEVPQNLSASRPQDRQFILSSKKLLLSDSGFYLCAWTPKPPTGVSNQPQHFGDGTRLSIL.

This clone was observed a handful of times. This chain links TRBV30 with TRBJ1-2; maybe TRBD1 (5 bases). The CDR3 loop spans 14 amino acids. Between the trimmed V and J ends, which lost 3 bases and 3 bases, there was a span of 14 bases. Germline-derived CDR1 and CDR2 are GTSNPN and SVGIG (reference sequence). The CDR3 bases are TGTGCCTGGAGCGGACAAAGGGTTGACTATGGCTACACCTTC. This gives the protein CAWSGQRVDYGYTF.

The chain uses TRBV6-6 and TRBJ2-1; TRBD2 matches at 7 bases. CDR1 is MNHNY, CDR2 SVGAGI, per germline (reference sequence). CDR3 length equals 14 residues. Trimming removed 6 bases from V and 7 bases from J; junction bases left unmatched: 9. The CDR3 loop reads CASSQRLAGNEQFF. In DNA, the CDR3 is TGTGCCAGCAGCCAACGACTAGCAGGGAATGAGCAGTTCTTC.

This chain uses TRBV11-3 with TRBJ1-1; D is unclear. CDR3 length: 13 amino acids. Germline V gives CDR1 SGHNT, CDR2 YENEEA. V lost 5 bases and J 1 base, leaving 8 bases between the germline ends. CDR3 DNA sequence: TGTGCCAGCAGCCTCGGGGAGAACACTGAAGCTTTCTTT. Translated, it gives CASSLGENTEAFF.

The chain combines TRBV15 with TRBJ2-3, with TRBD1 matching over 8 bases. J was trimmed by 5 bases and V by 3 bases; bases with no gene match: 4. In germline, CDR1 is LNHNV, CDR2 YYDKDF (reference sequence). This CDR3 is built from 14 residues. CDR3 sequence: CATSSRGLLDTQYF. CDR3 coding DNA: TGTGCCACCAGCAGCAGGGGGCTTCTAGATACGCAGTATTTT.

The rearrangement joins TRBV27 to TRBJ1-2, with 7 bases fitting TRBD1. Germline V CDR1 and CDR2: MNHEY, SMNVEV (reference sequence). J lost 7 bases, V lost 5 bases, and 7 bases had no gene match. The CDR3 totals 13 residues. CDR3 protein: CASSPDRASGYTF. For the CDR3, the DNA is TGTGCCAGCAGTCCCGACAGGGCGAGTGGCTACACCTTC.

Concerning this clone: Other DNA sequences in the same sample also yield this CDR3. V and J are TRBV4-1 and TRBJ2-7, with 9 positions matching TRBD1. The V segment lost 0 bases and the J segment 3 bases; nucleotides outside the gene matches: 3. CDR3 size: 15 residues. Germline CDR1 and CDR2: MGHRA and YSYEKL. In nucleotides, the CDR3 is TGCGCCAGCAGCCAAGAGGGACAGGGTAGCTACGAGCAGTACTTC. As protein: CASSQEGQGSYEQYF.

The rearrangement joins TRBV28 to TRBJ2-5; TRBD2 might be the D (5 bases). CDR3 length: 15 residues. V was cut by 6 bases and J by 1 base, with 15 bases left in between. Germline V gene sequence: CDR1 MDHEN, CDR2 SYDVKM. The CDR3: CASSPSVGSQETQYF. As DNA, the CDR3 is TGTGCCAGCAGCCCCTCTGTGGGGAGCCAAGAGACCCAGTACTTC. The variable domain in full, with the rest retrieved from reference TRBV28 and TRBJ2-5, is DVKVTQSSRYLVKRTGEKVFLECVQDMDHENMFWYRQDPGLGLRLIYFSYDVKMKEKGDIPEGYSVSREKKERFSLILESASTNQTSMYLCASSPSVGSQETQYFGPGTRLLVL.

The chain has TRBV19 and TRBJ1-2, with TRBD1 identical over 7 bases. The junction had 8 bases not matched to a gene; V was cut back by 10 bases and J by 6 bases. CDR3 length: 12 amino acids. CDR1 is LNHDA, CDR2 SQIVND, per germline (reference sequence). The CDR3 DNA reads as TGTGCCACGCTGACAGGGTGGAATGGCTACACCTTC. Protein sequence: CATLTGWNGYTF.

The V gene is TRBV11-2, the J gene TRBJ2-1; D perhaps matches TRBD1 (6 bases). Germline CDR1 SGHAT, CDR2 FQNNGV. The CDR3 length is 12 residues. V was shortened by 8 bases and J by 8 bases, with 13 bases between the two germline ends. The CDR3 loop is CASVGGSDEQFF. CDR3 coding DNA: TGTGCCAGCGTAGGGGGATCGGATGAGCAGTTCTTC. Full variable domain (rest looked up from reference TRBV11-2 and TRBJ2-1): EAGVAQSPRYKIIEKRQSVAFWCNPISGHATLYWYQQILGQGPKLLIQFQNNGVVDDSQLPKDRFSAERLKGVDSTLKIQPAKLEDSAVYLCASVGGSDEQFFGPGTRLTVL.

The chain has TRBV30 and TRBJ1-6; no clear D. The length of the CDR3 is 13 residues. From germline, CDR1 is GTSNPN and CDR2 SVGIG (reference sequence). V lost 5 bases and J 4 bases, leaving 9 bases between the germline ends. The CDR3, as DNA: TGTGCCTGGTCTTTCAGGTATAATTCACCCCTCCACTTT. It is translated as CAWSFRYNSPLHF.

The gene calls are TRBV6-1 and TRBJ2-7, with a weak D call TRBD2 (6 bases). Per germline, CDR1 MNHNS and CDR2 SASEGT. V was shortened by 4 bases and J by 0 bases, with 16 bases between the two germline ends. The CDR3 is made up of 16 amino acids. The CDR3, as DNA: TGTGCCAGCAGTGTACCGGGACTTCGGAGCTCCTACGAGCAGTACTTC. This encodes CASSVPGLRSSYEQYF.

Here the CDR3 reads CASSLTGLRTGELFF. The DNA of the CDR3 is TGTGCCAGCAGTTTAACGGGGTTAAGGACCGGGGAGCTGTTTTTT. The rearrangement uses TRBV28 and TRBJ2-2, with a weak D call TRBD2 (5 bases). V was clipped by 2 bases and J by 5 bases, with 12 bases between them. This CDR3 is built from 15 residues. Germline V gene sequence: CDR1 MDHEN, CDR2 SYDVKM.

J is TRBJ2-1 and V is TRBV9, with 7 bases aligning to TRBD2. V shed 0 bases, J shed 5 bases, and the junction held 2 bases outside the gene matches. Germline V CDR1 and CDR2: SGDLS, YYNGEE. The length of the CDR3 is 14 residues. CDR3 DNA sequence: TGTGCCAGCAGCGTAGAGGGACTAAACAATGAGCAGTTCTTC. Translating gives CASSVEGLNNEQFF.

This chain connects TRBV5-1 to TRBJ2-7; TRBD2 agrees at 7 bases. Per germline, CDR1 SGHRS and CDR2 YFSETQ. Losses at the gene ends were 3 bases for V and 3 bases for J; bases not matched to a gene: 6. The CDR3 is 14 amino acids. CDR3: CASSSMGGSYEQYF. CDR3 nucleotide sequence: TGCGCCAGCAGCTCCATGGGGGGGAGCTACGAGCAGTACTTC.

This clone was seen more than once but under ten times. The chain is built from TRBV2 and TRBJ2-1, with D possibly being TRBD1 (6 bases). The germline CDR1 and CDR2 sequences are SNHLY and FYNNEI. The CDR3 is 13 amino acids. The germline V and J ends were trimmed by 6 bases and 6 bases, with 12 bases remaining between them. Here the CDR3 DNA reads TGTGCCAGCAGAAGACAGGAGGTCAATGAGCAGTTCTTC. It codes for CASRRQEVNEQFF.

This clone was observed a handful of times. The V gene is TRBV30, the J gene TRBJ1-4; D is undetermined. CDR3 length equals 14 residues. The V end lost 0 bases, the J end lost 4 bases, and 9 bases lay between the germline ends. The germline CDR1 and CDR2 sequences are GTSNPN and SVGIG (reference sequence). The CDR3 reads CAWSVQTNNEKLFF. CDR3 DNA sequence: TGTGCCTGGAGTGTACAGACCAATAATGAAAAACTGTTTTTT. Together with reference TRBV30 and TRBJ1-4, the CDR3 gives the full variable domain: SQTIHQWPATLVQPVGSPLSLECTVEGTSNPNLYWYRQAAGRGLQLLFYSVGIGQISSEVPQNLSASRPQDRQFILSSKKLLLSDSGFYLCAWSVQTNNEKLFFGSGTQLSVL.